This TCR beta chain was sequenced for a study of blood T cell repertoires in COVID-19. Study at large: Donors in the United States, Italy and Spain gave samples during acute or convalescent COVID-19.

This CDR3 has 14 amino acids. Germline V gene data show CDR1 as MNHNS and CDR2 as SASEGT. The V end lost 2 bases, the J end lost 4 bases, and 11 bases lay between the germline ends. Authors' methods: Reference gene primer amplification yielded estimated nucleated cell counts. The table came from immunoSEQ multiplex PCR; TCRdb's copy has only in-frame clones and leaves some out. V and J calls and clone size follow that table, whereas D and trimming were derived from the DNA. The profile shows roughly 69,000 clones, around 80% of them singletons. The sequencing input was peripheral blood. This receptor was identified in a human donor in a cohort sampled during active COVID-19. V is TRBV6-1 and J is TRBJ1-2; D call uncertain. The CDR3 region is CASSERFGGYGYTF. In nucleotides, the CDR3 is TGTGCCAGCAGTGAAAGATTCGGTGGCTATGGCTACACCTTC.